This TCR beta chain was profiled in a study of vaccination and CD4 T cells after COVID-19 (dated by TCRdb to about 2022). Some background on the complete study: Every convalescent patient had a positive nasal swab PCR test for SARS-CoV-2, with mild disease in nine patients and severe disease in one. Post-vaccine blood samples were collected a median of approximately 68 days after the second vaccine dose, ranging from roughly 12 to 250 days. In roughly 10 COVID-19 convalescent patients and several infection-naive healthy vaccine recipients, the spike-specific CD4+ TCR repertoire before mRNA vaccination was compared with the repertoire after mRNA vaccination. Participants received two doses of either the Pfizer-BioNTech BNT162b2 vaccine (n=8) or the Moderna mRNA-1273 vaccine (n=2). Post-COVID blood samples from convalescent patients were collected a median of approximately 100 days after diagnosis, with a range of roughly 35 to 180 days. Six males and four females were included in the convalescent cohort, with two Hispanic individuals, seven Caucasians, two Asians and one multiracial person represented.

Library preparation used PCR. Sequencing relied on an Illumina iSeq 100. The authors' pipeline ran thus. Non-productive sequences were removed, and CDR3s that did not start with C, did not end with F or W, or were shorter than 7 amino acids were discarded. Similarity between CDR3 sequences was evaluated in R version 3.6.1 using Levenshtein distances (stringdist) and unrooted phylogenetic trees (ape). TCRdb trimmed public reads at Q25 via fastp, called clones via MiXCR and kept in-frame beta chains. Entries that share a CDR3 protein sequence are merged under the most common genes and DNA. The V and J calls, along with clone size, are taken from TCRdb and not from the paper's own processing. This sample lists about 20,000 distinct CDR3 sequences; just over 60% were detected once. The ten largest clones represent 0.95% to 1.2% of the sample. Compared with germline, V lacks 2 bases and J lacks 6 bases; bases without a gene match: 16. The germline V gene sets CDR1 to MNHEY and CDR2 to SVGAGI. Counted from cysteine to phenylalanine, this CDR3 has 18 amino acids. Only the CDR3 DNA stays, 54 bases, in frame from base 1.

A remark on this clonotype: Its antigen remains undetermined. It has no much larger one-base neighbor in the sample; base qualities were not kept.

The positive SARS-CoV-2 PCR tests of the convalescent patients were dated from March to December 2020, before the Alpha, Beta and Delta variants emerged in the United States. PBMCs were separated from whole blood using Ficoll-Paque Plus gradient centrifugation and then either used fresh or cryopreserved at -140C. What the study reported, not specific to this receptor: Nearly all vaccine-specific clones in convalescent patients (304 of 307) were mono-reactive for SARS-CoV-2 spike rather than cross-reactive with common cold coronaviruses. The study included relatively few convalescent patients and did not analyze early timepoints after natural infection. Among convalescent patients, a median about 90% of the SARS-CoV-2-reactive clones seen after vaccination appeared only after vaccination, which suggests priming specific to the vaccine. The median number of SARS-CoV-2-reactive clonotypes rose from around 22 after infection to 30 to 45 after vaccination, but the change was not significant.

Recombination joined TRBV6-5 with TRBJ1-2; 9 central bases correspond to TRBD1. This specimen was CD4+ T cells from blood, taken after SARS-CoV-2 vaccination. The TCR originated in a human donor who had recovered from COVID-19. This receptor carries the CDR3 CASSYRLGLQGARNGYTF. The nucleotide sequence is TGTGCCAGCAGTTACCGACTCGGGTTACAGGGGGCGAGAAATGGCTACACCTTC.